Each of the 25 T cell receptor beta chains below was sequenced from the same sample in a study of CD8+CD57+ T cells in acquired aplastic anemia. Before being chosen for sequencing, patients had shown CD8+CD57+ cell expansion by flow cytometry. Genomic DNA constituted the template upon which TCR beta VDJ and CDR3 profiling was performed. One entry per CDR3 protein results from TCRdb running MiXCR on the reads. Among approximately 190,000 distinct CDR3 sequences listed, approximately 48% were seen once. The sample was sorted CD4+, CD8+, or CD8+CD57+ T cells (not recorded which) from PBMCs. Every receptor here comes from a human donor with aplastic anemia.

This clonotype came up many times. V usage is TRBV12-5 and J usage is TRBJ2-7; possibly TRBD1 or TRBD2 for D (5 bases each). V lost 5 bases and J lost 5, with 10 bases in between. The CDR3 runs to 12 residues. The germline CDR1 and CDR2 sequences are LGHNT and FRNRAP. The CDR3 coding sequence is TGTGCTAGTGGTCCCAGAGGGGACGAGCAGTACTTC. Residues: CASGPRGDEQYF. Full variable domain (remainder filled in from reference TRBV12-5 and TRBJ2-7): DARVTQTPRHKVTEMGQEVTMRCQPILGHNTVFWYRQTMMQGLELLAYFRNRAPLDDSGMPKDRFSAEMPDATLATLKIQPSEPRDSAVYFCASGPRGDEQYFGPGTRLTVT.

The chain has TRBV5-1 and TRBJ2-5; TRBD1 might be the D (7 bases). V lost 4 bases to trimming and J lost 9 bases, with 19 bases between them. This CDR3 region has 14 residues. CDR1 is SGHRS and CDR2 is YFSETQ in the germline V gene. The CDR3 is CASSPGTPRGAQYF. CDR3 sequence (DNA): TGCGCCAGCAGCCCCGGGACTCCCAGGGGGGCCCAGTACTTC. Full variable domain (rest looked up from reference TRBV5-1 and TRBJ2-5): KAGVTQTPRYLIKTRGQQVTLSCSPISGHRSVSWYQQTPGQGLQFLFEYFSETQRNKGNFPGRFSGRQFSNSRSEMNVSTLELGDSALYLCASSPGTPRGAQYFGPGTRLLVL.

For this clonotype: Compared with germline, one end of the junction differs, possibly owing to a read error. The rearrangement uses TRBV7-8 and TRBJ1-1; D ambiguous. The CDR3 extends over 12 amino acids. Germline loops: CDR1 SGHVS, CDR2 FQNEAQ. Written as DNA, the CDR3 is TGCGCCAGCAGCTTAGGAATGATTGAAGCTTTCTTT. Its protein product is CASSLGMIEAFF. Combining the CDR3 with reference TRBV7-8 and TRBJ1-1 gives the whole variable domain GAGVSQSPRYKVAKRGQDVALRCDPISGHVSLFWYQQALGQGPEFLTYFQNEAQLDKSGLPSDRFFAERPEGSVSTLKIQRTQQEDSAVYLCASSLGMIEAFFGQGTRLTVV.

The sample holds a few counts of this clonotype. The chain recombines TRBV18 with TRBJ2-7, with TRBD1 matching over 7 bases. Germline V gene lookup returns CDR1 KGHSH and CDR2 LQKENI. V shed 1 base, J shed 6 bases, and the junction held 6 bases outside the gene matches. The CDR3 length is 14 residues. CDR3 DNA: TGTGCCAGCTCACCACGCCAAGGGGGCGGCGAGCAGTACTTC. The encoded protein is CASSPRQGGGEQYF.

This clonotype showed up just a few times. A much larger clone lies a single base off, so this may be a read error. The chain carries TRBV4-1 and TRBJ2-7; 12 bases are shared with TRBD2. Germline assignment: CDR1 MGHRA and CDR2 YSYEKL. The CDR3 sequence is 16 residues long. DNA for the CDR3: TGCGCCAGCAGGGGACTAGCGGGCGACCTCCCTTACGAGCGGTACTTC. As protein: CASRGLAGDLPYERYF.

This sequence joins TRBV10-2 and TRBJ2-6; 9 nucleotides match TRBD1. Germline CDR1 and CDR2: WSHSY and SAAADI. The CDR3 is made up of 17 amino acids. Unmatched junction bases numbered 8, after V lost 8 bases and J lost 0 bases. Written as DNA, the CDR3 is TGCGCCAGCCGGACAGGGGAAGGGGACTCTGGGGCCAACGTCCTGACTTTC. Translated, it gives CASRTGEGDSGANVLTF.

For this clonotype: No conserved phenylalanine or tryptophan is present at the end of the CDR3, so a read error is the likely explanation. No DNA is shown, since the ends of the CDR3 on it are uncertain; the CDR3 is the one TCRdb lists. This chain joins TRBV29-1 and TRBJ2-5; the D segment call TRBD2 is taken from the table without a DNA check. The CDR3 has 12 residues if both end residues are counted. In germline, CDR1 is SQVTM, CDR2 ANQGSEA. The CDR3 here is CSVVPSRETKYL.

To note about this clonotype: A much larger clone differs from this one at a single base, so this may be a read error. The V call is TRBV5-2, the J call TRBJ2-3; the D call of TRBD2 is as the table states it, not checked on the DNA. TRBV5-2 is recorded as a pseudogene. This CDR3 spans 18 amino acids. The CDR3 DNA reads as TGTGCCAGCAACTCCAACAGCCGACGGTGGGGACTCACAGATACGCAGTATTTT. Protein: CASNSNSRRWGLTDTQYF.

J is TRBJ2-7 and V is TRBV5-5, with D unresolved. The CDR3 runs 12 residues. Germline CDR1 and CDR2: SGHKS and YYEKEE (reference sequence). Deletions cut 0 bases from V and 5 bases from J, with 6 bases between. This CDR3 is CASSLAAHEQYF. As DNA, the CDR3 is TGTGCCAGCAGCTTGGCCGCACACGAGCAGTACTTC.

This sequence joins TRBV7-3 and TRBJ1-5; D not certain. V dropped 5 bases and J dropped 4 bases, with 9 bases sitting between them. Germline V gene data show CDR1 as SGHTA and CDR2 as FQGTGA. The CDR3 contains 13 residues. This CDR3 reads CASSPPGNQPQHF. The CDR3 region has the DNA TGTGCCAGCAGCCCCCCTGGGAATCAGCCCCAGCATTTT.

The rearrangement links TRBV24-1 to TRBJ2-5, with 8 positions matching TRBD1. Germline loops: CDR1 KGHDR, CDR2 SFDVKD. The CDR3 has 15 residues. Trimming at V came to 4 bases and at J to 5 bases, leaving 8 bases not matched to a gene. CDR3 region: CATSDATGGSETQYF. CDR3 DNA sequence: TGTGCCACCAGTGACGCTACAGGGGGGTCGGAGACCCAGTACTTC.

This clonotype has just a few counts. The chain combines TRBV2 with TRBJ2-2, with 8 nucleotides matching TRBD1. This CDR3 is 14 amino acids long. The V gene's germline CDR1 is SNHLY and CDR2 FYNNEI. The junction had 3 bases not matched to a gene; V was cut back by 7 bases and J by 2 bases. CDR3: CASTDRANTGELFF. DNA of the CDR3: TGTGCCAGCACGGACAGGGCAAACACCGGGGAGCTGTTTTTT.

The chain carries TRBV19 and TRBJ1-1, with 7 nucleotides matching TRBD1. Germline CDR1 and CDR2: LNHDA and SQIVND (reference sequence). The CDR3 is 14 amino acids. Unmatched junction bases numbered 4, after V lost 6 bases and J lost 0 bases. The CDR3 DNA is TGTGCCAGTAGAAGGGGGCAGGTGAACACTGAAGCTTTCTTT. Protein product: CASRRGQVNTEAFF.

The chain uses TRBV12-3 or TRBV12-4 and TRBJ1-2; TRBD1 aligns across 7 bases. This CDR3 is 16 amino acids long. V was clipped by 9 bases and J by 1 base; unmatched bases: 14. The DNA for the CDR3 is TGTGCCAGTAACAGCGGAGGGACAGCGGGTAACTATGGCTACACCTTC. It translates to CASNSGGTAGNYGYTF.

DNA for the CDR3: TGCGCCAGCAGCTTGGAAGAAAATGAGCAGTTCTTC. It codes for CASSLEENEQFF. The V gene is TRBV5-1, the J gene TRBJ2-1; D is undetermined. The CDR3 extends over 12 amino acids. V gave up 0 bases and J gave up 7 bases, with 5 bases separating them. Germline loops: CDR1 SGHRS, CDR2 YFSETQ.

This clonotype was picked up one time. Being one base from a much bigger clone, this may be a read error. The chain combines TRBV6-1 with TRBJ2-1; D ambiguous. This CDR3 has 14 residues. Germline CDR1 reads MNHNS; CDR2 reads SASEGT. The CDR3 spells CASSLRAVYSEQFF. The CDR3 DNA reads as TGTGCCAGCAGCCTACGCGCGGTTTACAGTGAGCAGTTCTTC.

V gene TRBV15 combines with J gene TRBJ1-2; perhaps TRBD1 as D (6 bases). CDR1 and CDR2 from the germline V gene are LNHNV and YYDKDF (reference sequence). CDR3 length: 13 amino acids. V was cut by 8 bases and J by 5 bases, with 15 bases left in between. The CDR3 DNA follows: TGTGCCACCCGAGGGGGACTAGGGTATGGCTACACCTTC. Amino acid sequence: CATRGGLGYGYTF.

This clonotype was counted a few times. V is TRBV6-2 or TRBV6-3 and J is TRBJ2-5; D might be TRBD1 (6 bases). Between the trimmed V and J ends, which lost 2 bases and 1 base, there was a span of 17 bases. CDR1 and CDR2 from the germline V gene are MNHEY and SVGEGT. The CDR3 covers 17 residues. The CDR3 bases are TGTGCCAGCAGTTACGACCACAAGGGGACAACCCAAGAGACCCAGTACTTC. It translates to CASSYDHKGTTQETQYF.

This chain joins TRBV29-1 and TRBJ1-2, with D tentatively TRBD1 (6 bases). This CDR3 spans 13 amino acids. CDR1 is SQVTM, CDR2 ANQGSEA, per germline. V dropped 7 bases and J dropped 1 base, with 13 bases sitting between them. CDR3 in amino acids: CSAMEQGNYGYTF. CDR3 bases: TGCAGCGCTATGGAACAGGGTAACTATGGCTACACCTTC.

This clonotype has only a few counts. A much larger clone sits a single nucleotide away, making a read error possible. The gene calls are TRBV9 and TRBJ2-1; D tentatively fits TRBD1 or TRBD2 (5 bases each). Germline V CDR1 and CDR2: SGDLS, YYNGEE. This CDR3 region has 17 residues. CDR3 sequence (DNA): TGTGCCAGCAGCGTAGGAGTAAACAGGAACTACGGGAATGAGCAGCTCTTC. The encoded protein is CASSVGVNRNYGNEQLF.

This clonotype was counted between two and nine times. The genes are TRBV28 and TRBJ2-5; 8 bases line up with TRBD1. The V gene's germline CDR1 is MDHEN and CDR2 SYDVKM. The CDR3 is made up of 13 amino acids. After removal of 2 bases from V and 5 bases from J, the junction contained 1 base not matched to a gene. CDR3: CASSLDRGETQYF. The DNA of the CDR3 is TGTGCCAGCAGTTTAGACAGGGGTGAGACCCAGTACTTC.

This sequence joins TRBV20-1 and TRBJ1-6, with D perhaps matching TRBD1 (6 bases). In germline, CDR1 is DFQATT, CDR2 SNEGSKA (reference sequence). This CDR3 comprises 15 residues. Trimming removed 4 bases at V and 7 bases at J, with 17 bases between. CDR3 in amino acids: CSATLDRRQNSPLHF. The CDR3 DNA reads as TGCAGTGCTACTTTAGACAGGAGGCAAAATTCACCCCTCCACTTT.

The chain couples TRBV10-3 to TRBJ1-5; D unresolved. This CDR3 has 13 amino acids. Trimming took 2 bases from V and 6 from J, leaving 8 bases between them. Germline assignment: CDR1 ENHRY and CDR2 SYGVKD. The CDR3 DNA reads as TGTGCCATCAGTGAGGGGGTGGCTCAGCCCCAGCATTTT. It translates to CAISEGVAQPQHF.

In this sample, this clonotype turned up many times. The V call is TRBV6-5, the J call TRBJ2-5; 14 positions agree with TRBD2. Germline V CDR1 and CDR2: MNHEY, SVGAGI. The CDR3 extends over 16 amino acids. Trimming took 2 bases from V and 5 from J; bases not matched to a gene: 4. The CDR3, as DNA: TGTGCCAGCAGTTACAGGACTAGCGGGAGGCCGGAGACCCAGTACTTC. Translation gives CASSYRTSGRPETQYF.

This clonotype has a handful of counts. CDR3 in amino acids: CASNQKGPGTAMNTEAFF. The CDR3 DNA reads TGTGCCAGCAACCAGAAGGGCCCCGGGACAGCGATGAACACTGAAGCTTTCTTT. The chain uses TRBV6-1 and TRBJ1-1; 7 nucleotides line up with TRBD1. CDR3 length: 18 residues. Germline V lookup: CDR1 MNHNS, CDR2 SASEGT. The ends lost 7 bases at V and 0 bases at J; junction bases unmatched: 17.